The T cell receptor (beta chain) described here comes from a study of cytomegalovirus exposure and HLA in healthy donors. The study's findings and limits: Solely CMV serostatus was available to characterize immune exposure. A further, later analysis showed that HLA-associated TCR beta chains (compared with equally common others) were more clonally expanded. Data from an earlier analysis indicated that most TCR beta V segments were productive either about 90% or about 30% of the time. Reportedly, diagnosis of cytomegalovirus status by the classifier showed high specificity and sensitivity.

Regarding this clone: The target antigen is unknown.

Amplification used 60 Vbeta primers and 13 Jbeta primers. The data were produced by immunoSEQ multiplex PCR, yet TCRdb's version contains in-frame clones alone and is incomplete. The data hold about 98,000 clones, with about 85% observed a single time. CDR1 is SGHDN, CDR2 FVKESK, per germline. The CDR3 spans 13 residues. The V and J ends lost 4 bases and 0 bases respectively, with 6 bases between them. Sequencing input: PBMCs. V gene TRBV14 combines with J gene TRBJ1-1, with no clear D. This clonotype originated in a female donor in good health and CMV-seropositive. The CDR3 nucleotides read TGTGCCAGCAGCCTACAGCTGAACACTGAAGCTTTCTTT. Protein: CASSLQLNTEAFF.